Presented here are 30 T cell receptor beta chains from one specimen sequenced in a study of cytomegalovirus exposure and HLA in healthy donors. This PCR relied on a set of 60 Vbeta primers and 13 Jbeta primers. TCRdb keeps only in-frame clones here, not all; method: immunoSEQ multiplex PCR. The data contain around 200,000 clones, 80% to 85% of them singletons. The material sequenced was PBMCs. These receptors were obtained from a man aged 45-65 years in good health and CMV-seronegative.

The gene calls are TRBV5-1 and TRBJ1-4; a weak D match, TRBD1 (6 bases). Trimming took off 2 bases at V and 0 bases at J, with 14 bases between the two ends. This CDR3 comprises 17 residues. Germline loops: CDR1 SGHRS, CDR2 YFSETQ. This CDR3 reads CASSLSQGPTTNEKLFF. CDR3 sequence (DNA): TGCGCCAGCAGCTTAAGCCAGGGGCCAACAACTAATGAAAAACTGTTTTTT.

This rearrangement joins TRBV21-1 to TRBJ2-1; TRBD2 was called by the table and not checked on the DNA. TRBV21-1 is designated a pseudogene. This CDR3 comprises 16 residues. This chain's CDR3 is CASSKEAGPNFNEQFF. The DNA of the CDR3 is TGTGCCAGCAGCAAAGAGGCGGGACCAAATTTCAATGAGCAGTTCTTC.

The CDR3 DNA sequence: TGTGCCTGGAGTGACAGTCGGAGGCAGCCCCAGCATTTT. This codes for CAWSDSRRQPQHF. The rearrangement joins TRBV30 to TRBJ1-5; D unresolved. This CDR3 comprises 13 residues. Trimming pared 1 base from V and 7 bases from J, leaving 11 bases between. Germline V gives CDR1 GTSNPN, CDR2 SVGIG (reference sequence).

CDR3 coding DNA: TGTGCCAGCAGCTTACGGGGGACTAGCGGGGGGTCAGATACGCAGTATTTT. Residues: CASSLRGTSGGSDTQYF. The rearrangement uses TRBV7-3 and TRBJ2-3; TRBD2 matches 15 bases. The CDR3 sequence is 17 residues long. With V trimmed by 2 bases and J by 4 bases, 4 bases remained unmatched. Germline V gene sequence: CDR1 SGHTA, CDR2 FQGTGA.

This clone turned up a few times. The rearrangement uses TRBV19 and TRBJ1-5; tentatively, D is TRBD1 (6 bases). The CDR3 length is 16 residues. V was cut by 5 bases and J by 0 bases, with 14 bases left in between. Germline-derived CDR1 and CDR2 are LNHDA and SQIVND (reference sequence). CDR3 sequence reads: CASSLTGIYSNQPQHF. The CDR3 bases are TGTGCCAGTAGTCTTACAGGGATATATAGCAATCAGCCCCAGCATTTT.

This clone came up a few times. In DNA form, the CDR3 reads TGTGCCAGCAGTTATACAGGGAAGAACACTGAAGCTTTCTTT. It encodes CASSYTGKNTEAFF. The chain couples TRBV6-5 to TRBJ1-1, with D possibly being TRBD1 (6 bases). V gave up 3 bases and J gave up 1 base, with 9 bases separating them. CDR1 is MNHEY and CDR2 is SVGAGI in the germline V gene. This CDR3 contains 14 residues.

CDR3 loop: CASSQVSGDGNQPQHF. CDR3 coding DNA: TGCGCCAGCAGCCAGGTCTCAGGGGACGGCAATCAGCCCCAGCATTTT. The chain couples TRBV4-1 to TRBJ1-5; D perhaps matches TRBD1 (6 bases). This CDR3 comprises 16 residues. Germline V lookup: CDR1 MGHRA, CDR2 YSYEKL. Trimming cost V 3 bases and J 2 bases, with 14 bases left between them.

A word on this clone: One junction end disagrees with the germline gene, perhaps due to a read error. Other DNA sequences in this specimen translate into the identical CDR3. The chain has TRBV29-1 and TRBJ2-3, with 10 bases fitting TRBD1. This CDR3 has 14 residues. Germline V lookup: CDR1 SQVTM, CDR2 ANQGSEA. CDR3 in DNA: TGCAGCGTTTTAGACAGGGGGCGCCCAGATACGCAGTACTTT. It codes for CSVLDRGRPDTQYF.

V and J are TRBV5-1 and TRBJ1-1; D remains unclear. V lost 2 bases and J lost 0, with 11 bases in between. Looked up from germline, CDR1 is SGHRS and CDR2 is YFSETQ. The CDR3 is 15 residues long. The CDR3 bases are TGCGCCAGCAGCTTTGCGGCACACATGAACACTGAAGCTTTCTTT. This codes for CASSFAAHMNTEAFF. Based on the CDR3 plus reference TRBV5-1 and TRBJ1-1, the full variable domain is KAGVTQTPRYLIKTRGQQVTLSCSPISGHRSVSWYQQTPGQGLQFLFEYFSETQRNKGNFPGRFSGRQFSNSRSEMNVSTLELGDSALYLCASSFAAHMNTEAFFGQGTRLTVV.

In its sample, this clone was seen once. This chain links TRBV28 with TRBJ1-5, with TRBD1 as a possible D gene (5 bases). This CDR3 contains 13 residues. Trimming took off 3 bases at V and 7 bases at J, with 10 bases between the two ends. CDR1 and CDR2 (germline): MDHEN, SYDVKM. The CDR3 loop is CASSLRGEQPQHF. CDR3 in DNA: TGTGCCAGCAGTTTGCGGGGGGAACAGCCCCAGCATTTT.

The V gene is TRBV11-3, the J gene TRBJ2-7; maybe TRBD2 (5 bases). V lost 5 bases to trimming and J lost 3 bases, with 11 bases between them. The CDR3 is 13 residues long. Germline lookup yields CDR1 SGHNT and CDR2 YENEEA. The chain's CDR3 is CASSPRGGYEQYF. The CDR3 region has the DNA TGTGCCAGCAGCCCACGGGGTGGCTACGAGCAGTACTTC.

V usage is TRBV7-2 and J usage is TRBJ2-3; weak D call: TRBD2 (6 bases). This CDR3 comprises 16 residues. Germline V gene data show CDR1 as SGHTA and CDR2 as FQGNSA. Trimming took 2 bases from V and 1 from J, leaving 13 bases between them. CDR3 protein: CASSLSSGSGTDTQYF. The CDR3 coding sequence is TGTGCCAGCAGCTTATCCAGCGGGTCTGGCACAGATACGCAGTATTTT.

The CDR3 sequence: CASSPYNEKLFF. In DNA form, the CDR3 reads TGTGCCAGCTCACCCTATAATGAAAAACTGTTTTTT. This chain connects TRBV18 to TRBJ1-4; D is undetermined. Germline V lookup: CDR1 KGHSH, CDR2 LQKENI. V was pared by 3 bases and J by 4 bases, with 3 bases between. This CDR3 is 12 amino acids long.

The genes are TRBV5-6 and TRBJ2-3; 8 nucleotides agree with TRBD2. Germline V CDR1 and CDR2: SGHDT, YYEEEE. Losses at the gene ends were 4 bases for V and 11 bases for J; bases not matched to a gene: 6. The CDR3 consists of 12 residues. CDR3 DNA sequence: TGTGCCAGCAGCCCAGGACTAGCCGGGCAGTATTTT. Amino acid sequence: CASSPGLAGQYF.

In this sample, this clone turned up a few times. The V gene is TRBV7-3, the J gene TRBJ2-2; weak D call: TRBD1 (6 bases). The V end was cut by 2 bases, the J end by 6 bases, with 10 bases between. CDR3 length equals 14 residues. Looked up from germline, CDR1 is SGHTA and CDR2 is FQGTGA. The CDR3 nucleotides are TGTGCCAGCAGCTTAGCCAGGGGTTCCGGGGAGCTGTTTTTT. The encoded protein is CASSLARGSGELFF.

The genes are TRBV28 and TRBJ1-2, with 7 bases identical to TRBD1. Looked up from germline, CDR1 is MDHEN and CDR2 is SYDVKM. V was pared by 5 bases and J by 4 bases, with 7 bases of the junction left unmatched. The CDR3 totals 14 residues. In DNA, the CDR3 is TGTGCCAGCAGTGAGGGACAGAAGGTCTATGGCTACACCTTC. Protein sequence: CASSEGQKVYGYTF.

The V call is TRBV5-1, the J call TRBJ1-1; D not resolved. Looked up from germline, CDR1 is SGHRS and CDR2 is YFSETQ. The V end lost 7 bases, the J end lost 0 bases, and 13 bases lay between the germline ends. The CDR3 runs to 14 residues. The CDR3 DNA reads TGCGCCAGCTCGAGGGAATTAATGAACACTGAAGCTTTCTTT. It specifies CASSRELMNTEAFF.

This clone was seen only once. The chain recombines TRBV7-9 with TRBJ1-2; D gene ambiguous. From germline, CDR1 is SEHNR and CDR2 FQNEAQ (reference sequence). This CDR3 has 14 residues. Trimming left V 2 bases short and J 4 bases short, with 11 bases between. The CDR3 loop is CASSLSSVSYGYTF. The CDR3, as DNA: TGTGCCAGCAGCTTATCGAGCGTCTCCTATGGCTACACCTTC.

This chain uses TRBV27 with TRBJ2-2; tentative D call: TRBD2 (5 bases). The CDR3 is 18 amino acids. Germline loops: CDR1 MNHEY, CDR2 SMNVEV (reference sequence). Trimming left V 5 bases short and J 0 bases short, with 19 bases between. In DNA, the CDR3 is TGTGCCAGCAGTACATCGCCGGAGAAGGGAGCGAACACCGGGGAGCTGTTTTTT. Translated: CASSTSPEKGANTGELFF.

The genes are TRBV5-4 and TRBJ2-7; 10 bases line up with TRBD1. CDR1 is SGHNT, CDR2 YYREEE, per germline (reference sequence). With V trimmed by 0 bases and J by 5 bases, 5 bases remained unmatched. This CDR3 is built from 15 residues. CDR3 sequence: CASSLVGQGIHEQYF. The CDR3 nucleotides are TGTGCCAGCAGCTTGGTGGGACAGGGGATCCACGAGCAGTACTTC.

The chain couples TRBV2 to TRBJ1-1; D remains ambiguous. The ends were cut back, 5 bases at V and 8 bases at J, with 12 bases in the middle. The germline V gene encodes CDR1 SNHLY and CDR2 FYNNEI. The CDR3 is 12 amino acids. CDR3 loop: CASSPRWAEAFF. CDR3 in DNA: TGTGCCAGCAGTCCACGGTGGGCGGAAGCTTTCTTT.

V usage is TRBV6-6 and J usage is TRBJ2-1; 7 bases map to TRBD1. Germline V lookup: CDR1 MNHNY, CDR2 SVGAGI (reference sequence). After removal of 6 bases from V and 11 bases from J, the junction contained 7 bases not matched to a gene. This CDR3 is 12 amino acids long. CDR3 DNA: TGTGCCAGCAGACCCCCGGACAGGAAGCAGTTCTTC. Its translation: CASRPPDRKQFF.

The chain carries TRBV6-6 and TRBJ1-1; no clear D gene. CDR3 length equals 14 residues. Germline V gene lookup returns CDR1 MNHNY and CDR2 SVGAGI (reference sequence). With 0 bases removed from V and 0 bases from J, the gap between germline ends came to 5 bases. The CDR3 region is CASSYSRVNTEAFF. The CDR3 region has the DNA TGTGCCAGCAGTTACTCGAGGGTGAACACTGAAGCTTTCTTT.

CDR3 region: CASSGDRAPNSPLHF. CDR3 sequence (DNA): TGTGCCAGCAGTGGGGACAGGGCTCCTAATTCACCCCTCCACTTT. The rearrangement links TRBV6-1 to TRBJ1-6, with 9 bases aligning to TRBD1. V shed 4 bases and J 6 bases; nucleotides not matched to a gene: 4. The CDR3 is made up of 15 amino acids. The germline gives CDR1 MNHNS, CDR2 SASEGT.

V and J are TRBV9 and TRBJ2-7, with TRBD1 identical over 10 bases. Trimming cost V 0 bases and J 4 bases; bases outside gene matches: 1. CDR3 size: 14 residues. From germline, CDR1 is SGDLS and CDR2 YYNGEE. The CDR3 DNA reads as TGTGCCAGCAGCGTAGGGGACAGGGGTTACGAGCAGTACTTC. Its translation is CASSVGDRGYEQYF. Drawing the rest from reference TRBV9 and TRBJ2-7, the complete variable domain is DSGVTQTPKHLITATGQRVTLRCSPRSGDLSVYWYQQSLDQGLQFLIQYYNGEERAKGNILERFSAQQFPDLHSELNLSSLELGDSALYFCASSVGDRGYEQYFGPGTRLTVT.

This chain uses TRBV28 with TRBJ1-5; D is possibly TRBD1 (6 bases). V gave up 6 bases and J gave up 3 bases, with 18 bases separating them. This CDR3 has 16 amino acids. Looked up from germline, CDR1 is MDHEN and CDR2 is SYDVKM. In DNA form, the CDR3 reads TGTGCCAGCAGGGGGGGGCGAGGGGTTAACAATCAGCCCCAGCATTTT. Translation gives CASRGGRGVNNQPQHF.

This chain links TRBV7-6 with TRBJ2-2; tentative D call: TRBD1 (6 bases). V lost 1 base, J lost 6 bases, and 18 bases lay in between. Germline V gene lookup returns CDR1 SGHVS and CDR2 FNYEAQ. The CDR3 is made up of 17 amino acids. The CDR3 region has the DNA TGTGCCAGCAGCTTAGTAGGGGGTCTAGCAGCGGCCGGGGAGCTGTTTTTT. It is translated as CASSLVGGLAAAGELFF.

This chain connects TRBV4-2 to TRBJ1-1; TRBD1 matches 8 bases. The V gene end was trimmed by 4 bases and the J gene end by 6 bases; junction bases not matched to a gene: 10. This CDR3 has 15 residues. Germline V gene data show CDR1 as LGHNA and CDR2 as YNFKEQ. The CDR3 sequence: CASSRSGQEDAEAFF. The CDR3 DNA sequence: TGTGCCAGCAGCCGGTCGGGACAGGAGGACGCTGAAGCTTTCTTT.

This clone was detected once. The chain couples TRBV28 to TRBJ2-3, with 7 positions matching TRBD2. The CDR3 runs to 17 residues. Germline V gives CDR1 MDHEN, CDR2 SYDVKM. V shed 1 base, J shed 3 bases, and the junction held 10 bases outside the gene matches. CDR3 sequence (DNA): TGTGCCAGCAGTTTATTTCGGGGGAGGGCTGTGACAGATACGCAGTATTTT. The encoded protein is CASSLFRGRAVTDTQYF. Supplemented by reference TRBV28 and TRBJ2-3, the full variable domain reads DVKVTQSSRYLVKRTGEKVFLECVQDMDHENMFWYRQDPGLGLRLIYFSYDVKMKEKGDIPEGYSVSREKKERFSLILESASTNQTSMYLCASSLFRGRAVTDTQYFGPGTRLTVL.

This clone occurred a few times. V is TRBV5-6 and J is TRBJ1-2; TRBD1 might be the D (5 bases). There are 12 residues in the CDR3. V was clipped by 4 bases and J by 4 bases, with 8 bases between them. CDR1 and CDR2 (germline): SGHDT, YYEEEE. The CDR3: CASSPGGYGYTF. The CDR3 nucleotides are TGTGCCAGCAGCCCCGGGGGCTATGGCTACACCTTC.